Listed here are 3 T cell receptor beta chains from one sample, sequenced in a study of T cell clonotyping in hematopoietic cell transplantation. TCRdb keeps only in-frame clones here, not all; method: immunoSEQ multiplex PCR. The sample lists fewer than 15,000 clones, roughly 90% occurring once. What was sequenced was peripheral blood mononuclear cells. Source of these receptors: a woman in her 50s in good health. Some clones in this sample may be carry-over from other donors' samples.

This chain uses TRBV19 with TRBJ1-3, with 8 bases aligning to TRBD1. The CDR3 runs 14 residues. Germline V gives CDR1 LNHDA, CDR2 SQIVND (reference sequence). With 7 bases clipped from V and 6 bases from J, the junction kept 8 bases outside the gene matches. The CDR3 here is CASKRSGGENTIYF. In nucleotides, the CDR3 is TGTGCCAGTAAACGCTCAGGGGGCGAAAACACCATATATTTT.

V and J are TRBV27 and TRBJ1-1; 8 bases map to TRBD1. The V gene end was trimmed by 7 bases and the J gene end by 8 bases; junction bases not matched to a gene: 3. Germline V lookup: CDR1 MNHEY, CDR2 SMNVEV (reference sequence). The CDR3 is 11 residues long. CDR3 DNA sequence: TGTGCCAGCACCCACAGGGGGGAAGCTTTCTTT. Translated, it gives CASTHRGEAFF.

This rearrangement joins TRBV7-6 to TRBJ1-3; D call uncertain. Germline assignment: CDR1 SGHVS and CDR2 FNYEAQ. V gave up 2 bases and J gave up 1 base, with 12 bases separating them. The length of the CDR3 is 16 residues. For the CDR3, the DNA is TGTGCCAGCAGCTTAATGTCATCAGATTCTGGAAACACCATATATTTT. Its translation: CASSLMSSDSGNTIYF.